What follows are 23 T cell receptor beta chains derived from one specimen sequenced in a study of T-cell memory formation after mild COVID-19. MiXCR, applied by TCRdb to the 5' RACE reads, yields one record per CDR3 protein. The table records some 300,000 distinct CDR3 sequences, 20% to 25% of them present only once. Sequences were obtained from PBMCs or a T cell subset sorted from them (not recorded which). Every receptor here comes from a young man who had mild COVID-19 (a few samples of this study predate the infection). Cell type and time point are not known.

In this sample, this clonotype turned up a few times. This chain joins TRBV29-1 and TRBJ2-3; 7 bases fit TRBD1. The germline CDR1 and CDR2 sequences are SQVTM and ANQGSEA. The V segment lost 7 bases and the J segment 5 bases; nucleotides outside the gene matches: 15. The CDR3 length is 15 residues. CDR3: CSARMNRGAEDTQYF. Written as DNA, the CDR3 is TGCAGCGCCCGAATGAACAGGGGCGCCGAAGATACGCAGTATTTT.

About this clonotype itself: The final CDR3 position lacks the conserved phenylalanine or tryptophan, pointing to a likely read error. It is unclear where the CDR3 begins or ends on the DNA, so no DNA is shown, and the CDR3 is as TCRdb lists it. The gene calls are TRBV19 and TRBJ1-2. The V gene's germline CDR1 is LNHDA and CDR2 SQIVND (reference sequence). The CDR3 comprises 11 residues, both ends counted. CDR3 residues: CASSGRPERTL.

In the case of this clonotype: Germline and junction disagree at one end, which may indicate a read error. The V call is TRBV7-2, the J call TRBJ1-1; D might be TRBD1 (6 bases). The CDR3 has 14 amino acids. Per germline, CDR1 SGHTA and CDR2 FQGNSA. Here the CDR3 DNA reads TGTGCCAGCAGCTTTACAGGGATGAACACTGAAGCTTTATTT. Its protein product is CASSFTGMNTEALF.

The sample holds a few counts of this clonotype. For the CDR3, the DNA is TGCGCCAGCAGCCCGACAGGGGGCGGGGAGCTGTTTTTT. This encodes CASSPTGGGELFF. V usage is TRBV5-1 and J usage is TRBJ2-2; 9 bases match TRBD1. CDR3 size: 13 residues. J gave up 7 bases and V 4 bases, and 2 bases lay outside the gene matches. CDR1 and CDR2 from the germline V gene are SGHRS and YFSETQ.

In this sample, this clonotype turned up a few times. The junction does not match germline at one end; this may be a read error. This chain connects TRBV7-7 to TRBJ2-1; TRBD1 matches 7 bases. Looked up from germline, CDR1 is SSHAT and CDR2 is FNYEAQ (reference sequence). The CDR3 runs to 14 residues. The CDR3 DNA reads as TGTGCTAGCAGCTTAGGGGGCGTCGGGGCTGAGCAGTTCTTC. Translating gives CASSLGGVGAEQFF.

The chain links TRBV12-3 or TRBV12-4 to TRBJ1-1; D is unresolved. Trimming took 2 bases from V and 10 from J, leaving 8 bases between them. This CDR3 is built from 11 residues. CDR3 sequence (DNA): TGTGCCAGCAGTTTACGGTCCGGAGCTTTCTTT. Its protein product is CASSLRSGAFF.

The V gene is TRBV18, the J gene TRBJ2-5; TRBD1 might be the D (7 bases). The CDR3 extends over 15 amino acids. The V and J ends lost 4 bases and 7 bases respectively, with 19 bases between them. Germline lookup yields CDR1 KGHSH and CDR2 LQKENI. The CDR3 loop is CASSLWDSSEGTQYF. CDR3 nucleotide sequence: TGTGCCAGCTCACTCTGGGACAGTTCGGAGGGGACCCAGTACTTC.

The chain combines TRBV7-9 with TRBJ1-2; 11 bases agree with TRBD1. CDR3 length: 15 amino acids. Germline trimming cut 5 bases from V and 3 bases from J; bases unmatched to any gene: 5. CDR1 is SEHNR, CDR2 FQNEAQ, per germline (reference sequence). This CDR3 is CASSKGQGADYGYTF. The CDR3 DNA reads TGTGCCAGCAGCAAAGGACAGGGGGCTGACTATGGCTACACCTTC.

The genes are TRBV2 and TRBJ1-1; possible D gene TRBD1, 6 bases. V dropped 7 bases and J dropped 4 bases, with 16 bases sitting between them. Germline lookup yields CDR1 SNHLY and CDR2 FYNNEI. The CDR3 consists of 14 residues. The CDR3 protein is CASTGVGARTEAFF. The DNA for the CDR3 is TGTGCCAGCACTGGGGTGGGGGCGCGCACTGAAGCTTTCTTT.

This clonotype was detected a few times. This chain connects TRBV15 to TRBJ2-3; D call uncertain. The CDR3 has 16 residues. Germline V gene sequence: CDR1 LNHNV, CDR2 YYDKDF (reference sequence). V was shortened by 0 bases and J by 0 bases, with 10 bases between the two germline ends. Here the CDR3 reads CATSREGLDSTDTQYF. The CDR3 DNA sequence: TGTGCCACCAGCAGAGAAGGGCTGGATAGCACAGATACGCAGTATTTT.

This clonotype was seen a handful of times. The gene calls are TRBV4-2 and TRBJ2-3; TRBD1 aligns across 9 bases. The V gene end was trimmed by 1 base and the J gene end by 2 bases; junction bases not matched to a gene: 4. Per germline, CDR1 LGHNA and CDR2 YNFKEQ. The CDR3 loop spans 16 amino acids. CDR3 DNA sequence: TGTGCCAGCAGCCAAGGGGACAGGGCCGACACAGATACGCAGTATTTT. Encoded protein: CASSQGDRADTDTQYF.

The genes are TRBV12-3 or TRBV12-4 and TRBJ2-2; D is perhaps TRBD1 or TRBD2 (6 bases each). The CDR3 covers 16 residues. V was clipped by 6 bases and J by 5 bases, with 19 bases between them. The chain's CDR3 is CASSPNRGAETGELFF. CDR3 nucleotide sequence: TGTGCCAGCAGCCCGAATAGGGGGGCGGAAACCGGGGAGCTGTTTTTT.

This chain connects TRBV5-1 to TRBJ2-7; D gene ambiguous. Trimming left V 2 bases short and J 4 bases short, with 10 bases between. The germline V gene encodes CDR1 SGHRS and CDR2 YFSETQ. This CDR3 comprises 13 residues. The CDR3 here is CASSFDTVYEQYF. CDR3 coding DNA: TGCGCCAGCAGCTTTGACACAGTATACGAGCAGTACTTC. Based on the CDR3 plus reference TRBV5-1 and TRBJ2-7, the full variable domain is KAGVTQTPRYLIKTRGQQVTLSCSPISGHRSVSWYQQTPGQGLQFLFEYFSETQRNKGNFPGRFSGRQFSNSRSEMNVSTLELGDSALYLCASSFDTVYEQYFGPGTRLTVT.

The V gene is TRBV7-7, the J gene TRBJ2-5; perhaps TRBD1 as D (5 bases). CDR3 length: 14 residues. The V end lost 5 bases, the J end lost 3 bases, and 13 bases lay between the germline ends. CDR1 is SSHAT and CDR2 is FNYEAQ in the germline V gene (reference sequence). The CDR3 DNA follows: TGTGCCAGCAGCAGAGACAGTGTCGAAGAGACCCAGTACTTC. Amino acid sequence: CASSRDSVEETQYF.

This clonotype turned up a few times. This chain links TRBV9 with TRBJ2-2; D might be TRBD1 (6 bases). The CDR3 covers 15 residues. Trimming took 2 bases from V and 5 from J, leaving 13 bases between them. Germline CDR1 reads SGDLS; CDR2 reads YYNGEE. The CDR3 DNA is TGTGCCAGCAGCGTTGGGGGCTCGGGAACCGGGGAGCTGTTTTTT. Translated, it gives CASSVGGSGTGELFF.

This chain links TRBV7-2 with TRBJ1-2; D perhaps matches TRBD1 (5 bases). Germline CDR1 is SGHTA and CDR2 is FQGNSA. Trimming removed 5 bases at V and 1 base at J, with 11 bases between. This CDR3 contains 14 residues. The CDR3 loop reads CASSTGLINYGYTF. In DNA, the CDR3 is TGTGCCAGCAGCACGGGACTGATTAACTATGGCTACACCTTC.

The rearrangement joins TRBV10-2 to TRBJ2-3; D ambiguous. CDR1 and CDR2 (germline): WSHSY, SAAADI. CDR3 length: 14 residues. Trimming left V 4 bases short and J 4 bases short, with 12 bases between. The DNA for the CDR3 is TGCGCCAGCAGTGCAGCGCCCATGGCAGATACGCAGTATTTT. This encodes CASSAAPMADTQYF.

CDR3 nucleotides: TGTGCCAGCAGCCTATCTAGCGGGGTCTCCGGGGAGCTGTTTTTT. Translating gives CASSLSSGVSGELFF. This chain uses TRBV7-9 with TRBJ2-2, with 9 bases that match TRBD2. The J segment lost 6 bases and the V segment lost 5 bases, leaving 7 bases of the junction unmatched. The length of the CDR3 is 15 residues. Germline-derived CDR1 and CDR2 are SEHNR and FQNEAQ (reference sequence).

The chain carries TRBV5-1 and TRBJ1-2, with unresolved D. The CDR3 extends over 15 amino acids. Germline assignment: CDR1 SGHRS and CDR2 YFSETQ. The V end was cut by 1 base, the J end by 0 bases, with 10 bases between. CDR3 in amino acids: CASSLSGPSNYGYTF. In nucleotides, the CDR3 is TGCGCCAGCAGCTTGAGTGGACCGTCTAACTATGGCTACACCTTC.

This clonotype has a handful of counts. The chain combines TRBV4-1 with TRBJ2-3; 11 bases align to TRBD1. V shed 3 bases, J shed 11 bases, and the junction held 13 bases outside the gene matches. Germline V gives CDR1 MGHRA, CDR2 YSYEKL. This CDR3 has 16 residues. CDR3 nucleotide sequence: TGCGCCAGCAGCCAGCCTGGACAGGGGGCTGGTGTCGGGCAGTATTTT. Translation: CASSQPGQGAGVGQYF.

This clonotype was found a few times. The V gene is TRBV4-1, the J gene TRBJ1-2; possible D gene TRBD1, 6 bases. Germline-derived CDR1 and CDR2 are MGHRA and YSYEKL. The CDR3 is made up of 17 amino acids. V lost 4 bases and J lost 5, with 23 bases in between. CDR3 region: CASSRTGLGGAGYGYTF. The DNA of the CDR3 is TGCGCCAGCAGCCGAACCGGTCTGGGGGGCGCTGGGTATGGCTACACCTTC.

V is TRBV28 and J is TRBJ2-1, with D maybe TRBD1 (5 bases). Between the trimmed V and J ends, which lost 6 bases and 3 bases, there was a span of 15 bases. Per the germline V gene, CDR1 is MDHEN and CDR2 is SYDVKM. This CDR3 is built from 15 residues. The CDR3 DNA reads as TGTGCCAGCAGGGCAGTCAGGGCTGTCTACAATGAGCAGTTCTTC. It codes for CASRAVRAVYNEQFF. Looking up the rest from reference TRBV28 and TRBJ2-1 gives the full variable domain: DVKVTQSSRYLVKRTGEKVFLECVQDMDHENMFWYRQDPGLGLRLIYFSYDVKMKEKGDIPEGYSVSREKKERFSLILESASTNQTSMYLCASRAVRAVYNEQFFGPGTRLTVL.

About this clonotype: The junction shows a germline mismatch at one end, possibly a read error. The rearrangement links TRBV28 to TRBJ2-5; tentatively, D is TRBD1 (6 bases). Germline V gene data show CDR1 as MDHEN and CDR2 as SYDVKM. CDR3 size: 14 residues. CDR3 DNA: TGTGCCAGCAGCGAGATCAGGGGTCCAGAGCCCCAGTACTTC. This sequence encodes CASSEIRGPEPQYF. Drawing the rest from reference TRBV28 and TRBJ2-5, the complete variable domain is DVKVTQSSRYLVKRTGEKVFLECVQDMDHENMFWYRQDPGLGLRLIYFSYDVKMKEKGDIPEGYSVSREKKERFSLILESASTNQTSMYLCASSEIRGPEPQYFGPGTRLLVL.